This TCR beta chain was found in a study of T cell changes during pregnancy in multiple sclerosis. There are 15 residues in the CDR3. Germline V lookup: CDR1 SGHAT, CDR2 FQNNGV. V lost 3 bases and J lost 2, with 10 bases in between. Sequencing was performed with immunoSEQ multiplex PCR; in TCRdb, only in-frame clones are kept and a portion is missing. The sample lists tens of thousands of clones, 80% to 95% occurring once. This TCR came from a female donor with multiple sclerosis, enrolled in a pregnancy study. The rearrangement joins TRBV11-2 to TRBJ2-2, with TRBD2 as a possible D gene (6 bases). The material was peripheral blood, obtained in the second trimester of pregnancy. CDR3 loop: CASSLAGTNTGELFF. The CDR3 bases are TGTGCCAGCAGCTTGGCCGGGACTAACACCGGGGAGCTGTTTTTT.